The present TCR beta chain was sequenced within a study of blood T cell repertoires in COVID-19. In the study overall: T cells, B-cell-depleted T cells, or PBMCs provided the cDNA or gDNA that served as material.

Donors were grouped by their self-reported clinical history. The recovered donors of Cohort 3 showed two negative PCRs, clearance, or symptom resolution. CDR3 length equals 14 residues. Trimming took 4 bases from V and 0 from J; bases not matched to a gene: 3. Germline V gene sequence: CDR1 SGDLS, CDR2 YYNGEE. Original handling: Using reference gene primer amplification, nucleated cell counts were estimated. Produced via immunoSEQ multiplex PCR; TCRdb's table is partial and in-frame only. V and J calls and clone size are those listed in that table; D and trimming were worked out from the DNA. The sample consists of some 510,000 clones, approximately 88% of them appearing once.

Sample: PBMCs or T cells enriched from blood (not recorded which). The rearrangement links TRBV9 to TRBJ2-7; 8 bases are a match to TRBD2. The TCR originated in a woman in her thirties or forties who had recovered from COVID-19. CDR3 nucleotides: TGTGCCAGCAGCCTAGGGACTAGCTCCTACGAGCAGTACTTC. Its translation is CASSLGTSSYEQYF.